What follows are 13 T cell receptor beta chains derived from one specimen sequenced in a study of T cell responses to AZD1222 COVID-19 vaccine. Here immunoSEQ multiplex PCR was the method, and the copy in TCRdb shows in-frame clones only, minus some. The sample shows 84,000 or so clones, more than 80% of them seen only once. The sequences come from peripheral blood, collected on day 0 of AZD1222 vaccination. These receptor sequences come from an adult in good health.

CDR3 in amino acids: CASSSTGVGKLFF. As DNA, the CDR3 is TGTGCCAGCAGCTCGACAGGGGTCGGAAAACTGTTTTTT. V usage is TRBV5-6 and J usage is TRBJ1-4; 8 bases are a match to TRBD1. V was pared by 3 bases and J by 10 bases, with 5 bases of the junction left unmatched. Germline V gene sequence: CDR1 SGHDT, CDR2 YYEEEE. The CDR3 sequence is 13 residues long.

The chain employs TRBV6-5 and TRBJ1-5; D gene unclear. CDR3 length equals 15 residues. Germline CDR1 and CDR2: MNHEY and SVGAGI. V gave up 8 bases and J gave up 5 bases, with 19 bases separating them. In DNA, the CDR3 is TGTGCCAGCTCCCGTACGGGGAATACGGATCAGCCCCAGCATTTT. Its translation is CASSRTGNTDQPQHF.

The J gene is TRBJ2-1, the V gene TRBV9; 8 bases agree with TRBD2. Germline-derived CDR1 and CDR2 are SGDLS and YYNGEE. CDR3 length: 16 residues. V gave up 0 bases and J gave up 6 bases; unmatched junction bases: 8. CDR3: CASSVALAGGVNEQFF. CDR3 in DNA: TGTGCCAGCAGCGTAGCTTTGGCGGGAGGTGTCAATGAGCAGTTCTTC. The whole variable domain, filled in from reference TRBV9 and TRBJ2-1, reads DSGVTQTPKHLITATGQRVTLRCSPRSGDLSVYWYQQSLDQGLQFLIQYYNGEERAKGNILERFSAQQFPDLHSELNLSSLELGDSALYFCASSVALAGGVNEQFFGPGTRLTVL.

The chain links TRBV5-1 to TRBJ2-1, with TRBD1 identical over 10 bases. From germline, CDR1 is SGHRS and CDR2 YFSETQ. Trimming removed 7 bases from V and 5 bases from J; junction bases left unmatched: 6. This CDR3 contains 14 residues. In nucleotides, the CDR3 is TGCGCCAGCGGCCGGGACAGGGGAAACAATGAGCAGTTCTTC. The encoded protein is CASGRDRGNNEQFF.

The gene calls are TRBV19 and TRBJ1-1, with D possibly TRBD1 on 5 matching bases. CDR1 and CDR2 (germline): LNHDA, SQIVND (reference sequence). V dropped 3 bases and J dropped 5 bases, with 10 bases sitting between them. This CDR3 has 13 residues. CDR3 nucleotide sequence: TGTGCCAGTAGTATTTGGGGCGCGACTGAAGCTTTCTTT. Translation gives CASSIWGATEAFF.

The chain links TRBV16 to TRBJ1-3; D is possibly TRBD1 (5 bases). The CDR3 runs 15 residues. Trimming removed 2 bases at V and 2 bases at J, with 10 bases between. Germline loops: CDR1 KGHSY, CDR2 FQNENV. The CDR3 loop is CASSQPGTPGNTIYF. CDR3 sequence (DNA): TGTGCCAGCAGCCAACCCGGGACCCCTGGAAACACCATATATTTT.

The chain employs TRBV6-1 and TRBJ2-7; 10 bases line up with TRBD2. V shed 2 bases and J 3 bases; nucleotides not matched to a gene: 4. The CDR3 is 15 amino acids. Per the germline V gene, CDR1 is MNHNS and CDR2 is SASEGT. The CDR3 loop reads CASSETSGIFYEQYF. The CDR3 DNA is TGTGCCAGCAGTGAAACTAGCGGGATCTTCTACGAGCAGTACTTC.

CDR3 in DNA: TGTGCCAGCAGCTTATCGGTAGGACCCCAGCATTTT. It yields the protein CASSLSVGPQHF. The chain couples TRBV7-2 to TRBJ1-5, with D uncertain. The CDR3 consists of 12 residues. Trimming removed 2 bases from V and 10 bases from J, with 9 bases in between. From germline, CDR1 is SGHTA and CDR2 FQGNSA.

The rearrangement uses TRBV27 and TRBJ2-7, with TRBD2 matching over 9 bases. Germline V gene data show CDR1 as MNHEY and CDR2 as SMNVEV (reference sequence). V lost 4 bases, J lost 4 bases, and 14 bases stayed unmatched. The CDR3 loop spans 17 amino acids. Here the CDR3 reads CASSWGASGRYRYEQYF. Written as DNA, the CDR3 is TGTGCCAGCAGTTGGGGGGCAAGCGGGAGGTACCGGTACGAGCAGTACTTC.

CDR3 in DNA: TGTGCCAGCTCATGGGGTGGCGGAGACAATGAGCAGTTCTTC. Translated, it gives CASSWGGGDNEQFF. The chain carries TRBV10-3 and TRBJ2-1; D unclear. V was clipped by 10 bases and J by 5 bases, with 18 bases between them. This CDR3 has 14 residues. Germline-derived CDR1 and CDR2 are ENHRY and SYGVKD.

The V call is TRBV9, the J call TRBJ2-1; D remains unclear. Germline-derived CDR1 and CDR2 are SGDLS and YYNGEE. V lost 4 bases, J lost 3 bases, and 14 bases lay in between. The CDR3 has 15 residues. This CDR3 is CASSPPSASYNEQFF. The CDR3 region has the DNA TGTGCCAGCAGCCCCCCGAGCGCTAGCTACAATGAGCAGTTCTTC.

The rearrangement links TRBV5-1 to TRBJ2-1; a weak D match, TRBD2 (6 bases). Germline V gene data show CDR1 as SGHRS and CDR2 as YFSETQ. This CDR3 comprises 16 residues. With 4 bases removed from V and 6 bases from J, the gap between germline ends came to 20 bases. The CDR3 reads CASSGASVRELNEQFF. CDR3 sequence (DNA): TGCGCCAGCAGCGGAGCTAGCGTCCGGGAGCTCAATGAGCAGTTCTTC.

CDR3: CASSPQGIGSYEQYF. In nucleotides, the CDR3 is TGTGCCAGCAGCCCACAGGGGATAGGATCCTACGAGCAGTACTTC. The chain uses TRBV9 and TRBJ2-7; 7 bases line up with TRBD1. Germline V gives CDR1 SGDLS, CDR2 YYNGEE. With 4 bases clipped from V and 1 base from J, the junction kept 8 bases outside the gene matches. This CDR3 region has 15 residues.